The sequence of this T cell receptor (beta chain) was determined in a study of shared clonotypes between healthy human individuals. General study points: Sharing across four donors was highest in naive CD4 (approximately 5%) and lowest in memory CD8 (around 0.4%). Relative to clonotypes present in all four donors, those not shared had lower generation probabilities.

Worth noting for this clone: Its antigen is unknown.

The naive CD8 fraction comprised CD45RO-negative cells positively selected for CCR7 and excluded terminally differentiated effector memory CD45RA+ cells. The CDR3 covers 15 residues. Germline lookup yields CDR1 SGDLS and CDR2 YYNGEE. V gave up 4 bases and J gave up 0 bases, with 11 bases separating them. Under the authors' procedure: ImmunoSEQ junction-only sequences lacked quality scores, so their filtering differed. The repertoire was sequenced with immunoSEQ multiplex PCR; TCRdb's copy has only in-frame clones and lacks some. Clone size and the V and J calls come from that table; the DNA yielded D and trimming. The sample comprises about 1.9 million clones, just under 95% of which are singletons, and over 1.5% rests with the top ten.

Sequencing was performed on naive CD8+ T cells from PBMCs. V usage is TRBV9 and J usage is TRBJ1-3, with D possibly being TRBD1 (5 bases). The origin of this receptor is a man younger than 35 in good health. Some clones in this sample may be carry-over from other donors' samples. CDR3 in amino acids: CASSSGGSSGNTIYF. In DNA, the CDR3 is TGTGCCAGCAGCTCGGGGGGGAGCTCTGGAAACACCATATATTTT.